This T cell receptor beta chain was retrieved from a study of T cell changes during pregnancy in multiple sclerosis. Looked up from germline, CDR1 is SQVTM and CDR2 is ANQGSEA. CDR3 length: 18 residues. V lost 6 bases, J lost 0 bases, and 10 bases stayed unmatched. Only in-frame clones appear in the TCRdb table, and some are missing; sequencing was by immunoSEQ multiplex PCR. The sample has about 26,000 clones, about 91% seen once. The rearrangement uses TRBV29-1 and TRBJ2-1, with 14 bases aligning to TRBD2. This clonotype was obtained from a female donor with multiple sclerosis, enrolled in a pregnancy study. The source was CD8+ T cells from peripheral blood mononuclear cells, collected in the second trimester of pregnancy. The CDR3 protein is CSVDGTSGSASSYNEQFF. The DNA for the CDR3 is TGCAGCGTGGATGGGACTAGCGGGAGCGCCAGCTCCTACAATGAGCAGTTCTTC.